The entry that follows covers one T cell receptor beta chain sequence. The length of the CDR3 is 17 residues. J was trimmed by 3 bases and V by 0 bases; bases with no gene match: 6. From germline, CDR1 is MGHDK and CDR2 SYGVNS. The record originates from a study of T cells in tuberculosis. Data came from immunoSEQ multiplex PCR; TCRdb stores just in-frame clones and leaves some out. This sample carries fewer than 35,000 clones, about 83% of them seen once, and the ten largest clones take about 5%. As for time point: new active TB diagnosis, blood taken before or within 7 days of starting treatment. The V call is TRBV25-1, the J call TRBJ2-7; 12 bases align to TRBD2. This TCR came from an adult with tuberculosis. The sample consisted of PBMCs, taken at tuberculosis diagnosis. The CDR3 DNA reads as TGTGCCAGCAGTGAATATGACCTAGCGGGAGGGAACTACGAGCAGTACTTC. It encodes CASSEYDLAGGNYEQYF.